This is a list of T cell receptor beta chains from one sample in a study of CD8+ T cells in alopecia areata. Method: immunoSEQ multiplex PCR; TCRdb's copy keeps in-frame clones and lacks some. The repertoire consists of under 200,000 clones, with 60% occurring once and the leading ten covering 14%. The material was CD4+ T cells sorted from blood, obtained at week 24, from a patient treated with tofacitinib. Source of these receptors: a human donor with alopecia areata. Both conserved end residues are part of each CDR3. D genes are given only for firm matches. Clone size appears in some rows only: once, few, many, or a class for an expanded clone.

V: TRBV7-8
D: .
size: .
J: TRBJ1-5
DNA: TGTGCCAGCGCGACGGAACGCAATCAGCCCCAGCATTTT
CDR3: CASATERNQPQHF

V: TRBV7-8
D: .
size: .
J: TRBJ1-2
DNA: TGTGCCAGCAGCTTGGGAATTTACGTTGGCTACACCTTC
CDR3: CASSLGIYVGYTF

V: TRBV7-9
D: .
size: .
J: TRBJ2-3
DNA: TGTGCCAGCAGCCCTCGGCCGGGCACAGATACGCAGTATTTT
CDR3: CASSPRPGTDTQYF

V: TRBV5-6
D: .
size: few
J: TRBJ1-4
DNA: TGTGCCAGCAGCTTGATACAGGTCGAAAAACTGTTTTTT
CDR3: CASSLIQVEKLFF

V: TRBV2
D: .
size: .
J: TRBJ1-6
DNA: TGTGCCAGCATGGCCACTACCTATAATTCACCCCTCCACTTT
CDR3: CASMATTYNSPLHF

V: TRBV30
D: .
size: .
J: TRBJ1-1
DNA: TGTGCCTGGAGTAGGGCCGAAGCTTTCTTT
CDR3: CAWSRAEAFF

V: TRBV6-5
D: TRBD1
size: .
J: TRBJ1-3
DNA: TGTGCCAGCAGGACAGGGGACGGAAACACCATATATTTT
CDR3: CASRTGDGNTIYF

V: TRBV6-1
D: .
size: few
J: TRBJ2-6
DNA: TGTGCCAGCAGTGAAAATGTGCAGGCTACGTCCTCTGGGGCCAACGTCCTGACTTTC
CDR3: CASSENVQATSSGANVLTF

V: TRBV6-6
D: .
size: .
J: TRBJ2-2
DNA: TGTGCCAGCAGACCGGGACTCTCCACCGGGGAGCTGTTTTTT
CDR3: CASRPGLSTGELFF

V: TRBV5-1
D: .
size: .
J: TRBJ1-6
DNA: TGCGCCAGCAGCCCGGGGCAGGAGGGGTCACCCCTCCACTTT
CDR3: CASSPGQEGSPLHF

V: TRBV7-2
D: .
size: few
J: TRBJ2-7
DNA: TGTGCCAGCAGCTCGAGGACGGGCTACGAGCAGTACTTC
CDR3: CASSSRTGYEQYF

V: TRBV5-1
D: .
size: .
J: TRBJ2-1
DNA: TGCGCCAGCAGCTTGCGGCTAGTTACGAATAGTGGTGAGCAGTTCTTC
CDR3: CASSLRLVTNSGEQFF

V: TRBV6-1
D: .
size: .
J: TRBJ2-7
DNA: TGTGCCAGCAGTGATCGGTCCTACGAGCAGTACTTC
CDR3: CASSDRSYEQYF

V: TRBV4-1
D: .
size: .
J: TRBJ2-3
DNA: TGCGCCAGCAGCCAAGCACCCTCAGATACGCAGTATTTT
CDR3: CASSQAPSDTQYF

V: TRBV7-3
D: TRBD1
size: .
J: TRBJ1-6
DNA: TGTGCCAGCACCACCGGGAGGCAGGGGGCTTCACCCCTCCACTTT
CDR3: CASTTGRQGASPLHF

V: TRBV7-9
D: .
size: .
J: TRBJ1-1
DNA: TGTGCCAGCAGCCGAGGACGGTCCATGAACACTGAAGCTTTCTTT
CDR3: CASSRGRSMNTEAFF

V: TRBV5-1
D: TRBD1
size: few
J: TRBJ1-6
DNA: TGCGCCAGCAGTTCAGGACAGGATTCACCCCTCCACTTT
CDR3: CASSSGQDSPLHF

V: TRBV25-1
D: .
size: .
J: TRBJ2-7
DNA: TGTGCCAGCAGTGAGGAGGGACAGACTAACGGGGGCGAGCAGTACTTC
CDR3: CASSEEGQTNGGEQYF

V: TRBV25-1
D: .
size: .
J: TRBJ1-3
DNA: TGTGCCAGCAGCGATTGGAGGGGACCTGGAAACACCATATATTTT
CDR3: CASSDWRGPGNTIYF

V: TRBV10-2
D: TRBD2
size: .
J: TRBJ2-1
DNA: TGCGCCAGCTGTTCGGGACTAGGTTCTCCGGAGCAGTTCTTC
CDR3: CASCSGLGSPEQFF

V: TRBV29-1
D: TRBD1
size: .
J: TRBJ1-2
DNA: TGCAGCGTCGGACAGGAATACTATGGCTACACCTTC
CDR3: CSVGQEYYGYTF

V: TRBV30
D: .
size: .
J: TRBJ1-1
DNA: TGTGCCTGGAGTGTTTGGGGGTTGCACACTGAAGCTTTCTTT
CDR3: CAWSVWGLHTEAFF

V: TRBV6-5
D: .
size: .
J: TRBJ1-2
DNA: TGTGCCAGCACCCACAGGAAAACGGATGGCTACACCTTC
CDR3: CASTHRKTDGYTF

V: TRBV29-1
D: .
size: few
J: TRBJ2-7
DNA: TGCAGCGTTGAAGGTCTATACGAGCAGTACTTC
CDR3: CSVEGLYEQYF

V: TRBV15
D: .
size: .
J: TRBJ1-4
DNA: TGTGCCACCAGCAGAGACATAACTAATGAAAAACTGTTTTTT
CDR3: CATSRDITNEKLFF

V: TRBV29-1
D: .
size: few
J: TRBJ2-4
DNA: TGCAGCGCCCGAGGGGAAGGGACGAACATTCAGTACTTC
CDR3: CSARGEGTNIQYF

V: TRBV7-2
D: TRBD2
size: .
J: TRBJ2-7
DNA: TGTGCCAGCAGCACTCCTCCTAGCGGGGCTTCCTACGAGCAGTACTTC
CDR3: CASSTPPSGASYEQYF

V: TRBV30
D: TRBD2
size: .
J: TRBJ2-1
DNA: TGTGCCTGGAGGCGTGAGGTTAGCGGGGGGACCTACAATGAGCAGTTCTTC
CDR3: CAWRREVSGGTYNEQFF

V: TRBV7-2
D: .
size: .
J: TRBJ1-4
DNA: TGTGCCAGCAGCCCCCAGGGAGGACACAGAAATGAAAAACTGTTTTTT
CDR3: CASSPQGGHRNEKLFF

V: TRBV7-2
D: TRBD2
size: .
J: TRBJ2-7
DNA: TGTGCCAGCAGCCCTCGACTAGCGGGGGGGTACGAGCAGTACTTC
CDR3: CASSPRLAGGYEQYF

V: TRBV23-1
D: .
size: once
J: TRBJ2-5
DNA: TGCGCCAGCAGTCAATGCGGCAGCCTACAAGAGACCCAGTACTTC
CDR3: CASSQCGSLQETQYF

V: TRBV5-1
D: TRBD1
size: .
J: TRBJ1-2
DNA: TGCGCCAGCAGCTCAGGGGGTACCTATGGCTACACCTTC
CDR3: CASSSGGTYGYTF

V: TRBV11-2
D: .
size: .
J: TRBJ1-6
DNA: TGTGCCAGCAGGACCCCCGGGGGGACGACATCACCCCTCCACTTT
CDR3: CASRTPGGTTSPLHF

V: TRBV27
D: .
size: .
J: TRBJ2-7
DNA: TGTGCCAGCAGTTTATATCCAGGGGAGAGGCCGTACTTC
CDR3: CASSLYPGERPYF

V: TRBV6-5
D: .
size: once
J: TRBJ1-1
DNA: TGTGCCAGCAGTCACCCTCAGGGGAACACTGAAGCTTTCTTT
CDR3: CASSHPQGNTEAFF

V: TRBV5-1
D: .
size: once
J: TRBJ2-3
DNA: TGCGCCAGCAGCTTGGGTGGGGGCCGGGCAGATACGCAGTATTTT
CDR3: CASSLGGGRADTQYF

V: TRBV7-2
D: .
size: few
J: TRBJ2-6
DNA: TGTGCCAGCAGCCCACAGGCTACGAGTGGGGCCAACGTCCTGACTTTC
CDR3: CASSPQATSGANVLTF

V: TRBV27
D: .
size: .
J: TRBJ1-1
DNA: TGTGCCAGCAGCAGCTCGTGGGGGTTTAACACTGAAGCTTTCTTT
CDR3: CASSSSWGFNTEAFF

V: TRBV10-3
D: .
size: .
J: TRBJ2-7
DNA: TGTGCCATCATGAGTGGGGGGACGTCTTCCTACGAGCAGTACTTC
CDR3: CAIMSGGTSSYEQYF

V: TRBV13
D: .
size: .
J: TRBJ1-2
DNA: TGTGCCAGCAGAGTCCTAAACTATGGCTACACCTTC
CDR3: CASRVLNYGYTF

V: TRBV29-1
D: .
size: .
J: TRBJ1-5
DNA: TGCAGCGTTGGGGGGAATAGCAATCAGCCCCAGCATTTT
CDR3: CSVGGNSNQPQHF

V: TRBV7-2
D: .
size: few
J: TRBJ2-5
DNA: TGTGCCAGCAGCCAGGAGGGTATACGAGAGACCCAGTACTTC
CDR3: CASSQEGIRETQYF

V: TRBV27
D: .
size: .
J: TRBJ2-3
DNA: TGTGCCAGCAGTTTCACGGGACTGAGCACAGATACGCAGTATTTT
CDR3: CASSFTGLSTDTQYF

V: TRBV9
D: .
size: .
J: TRBJ1-5
DNA: TGTGCCAGCAGCGTAGATCAGGGGATGCAGCCCCAGCATTTT
CDR3: CASSVDQGMQPQHF

V: TRBV7-2
D: TRBD2
size: .
J: TRBJ2-1
DNA: TGTGCCAGCAGCTTAGAAGGGCGGGGGTTCGATGAGCAGTTCTTC
CDR3: CASSLEGRGFDEQFF

V: TRBV7-2
D: TRBD1
size: once
J: TRBJ1-1
DNA: TGTGCCAGCAGCCTACGGACAGGCACTAACACTGAAGCTTTCTTT
CDR3: CASSLRTGTNTEAFF

V: TRBV7-2
D: TRBD1
size: .
J: TRBJ2-1
DNA: TGTGCCAGCAGCCTTACAGGGGGGATTGGCAATGAGCAGTTCTTC
CDR3: CASSLTGGIGNEQFF

V: TRBV5-1
D: .
size: few
J: TRBJ2-7
DNA: TGCGCCAGCAGCGCGGACCCGAACTCCTACGAGCAGTACTTC
CDR3: CASSADPNSYEQYF

V: TRBV30
D: TRBD1
size: .
J: TRBJ2-5
DNA: TGTGCCTTGCGAGACAGGGTGGGGGAGACCCAGTACTTC
CDR3: CALRDRVGETQYF

V: TRBV18
D: .
size: .
J: TRBJ2-2
DNA: TGTGCCAGCTCACCCCCTATGAGTACGAACACCGGGGAGCTGTTTTTT
CDR3: CASSPPMSTNTGELFF

V: TRBV5-1
D: .
size: .
J: TRBJ2-7
DNA: TGCGCCAGCAGCTTTTCGCCGACAGCCTACGAGCAGTACTTC
CDR3: CASSFSPTAYEQYF

V: TRBV28
D: .
size: .
J: TRBJ2-3
DNA: TGTGCCAGACCTAGCACAGATACGCAGTATTTT
CDR3: CARPSTDTQYF

V: TRBV9
D: .
size: .
J: TRBJ1-1
DNA: TGTGCCAGCAGCGTAGGGTCAAGGACCGGAGGTACTGAAGCTTTCTTT
CDR3: CASSVGSRTGGTEAFF

V: TRBV7-7
D: TRBD2
size: .
J: TRBJ2-1
DNA: TGTGCTAGCAGCCCAATTAGCGGGGGGTACAATGAGCAGTTCTTC
CDR3: CASSPISGGYNEQFF

V: TRBV2
D: TRBD2
size: .
J: TRBJ2-1
DNA: TGTGCCAGCAGCCCCGGGACTAGCGGGGGGGGAAGGGAGCAGTTCTTC
CDR3: CASSPGTSGGGREQFF